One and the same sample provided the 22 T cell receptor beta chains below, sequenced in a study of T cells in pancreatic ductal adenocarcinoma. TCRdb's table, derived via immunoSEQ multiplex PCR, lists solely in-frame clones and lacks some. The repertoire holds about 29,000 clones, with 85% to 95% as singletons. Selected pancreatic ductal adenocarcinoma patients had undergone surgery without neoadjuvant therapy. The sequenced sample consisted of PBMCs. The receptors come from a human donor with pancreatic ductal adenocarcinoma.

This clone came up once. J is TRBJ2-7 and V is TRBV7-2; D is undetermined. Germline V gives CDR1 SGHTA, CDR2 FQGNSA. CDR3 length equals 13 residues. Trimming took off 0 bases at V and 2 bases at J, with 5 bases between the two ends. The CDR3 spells CASSLAIAYEQYF. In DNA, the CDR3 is TGTGCCAGCAGCTTAGCAATAGCCTACGAGCAGTACTTC.

The CDR3 region has the DNA TGCAGCGTTGGGGAACCTGCTCGCGAGCAGTACTTC. This gives the protein CSVGEPAREQYF. The V and J genes are TRBV29-1 and TRBJ2-7; D uncertain. Germline lookup yields CDR1 SQVTM and CDR2 ANQGSEA. The CDR3 runs to 12 residues. Trimming took off 4 bases at V and 6 bases at J, with 13 bases between the two ends.

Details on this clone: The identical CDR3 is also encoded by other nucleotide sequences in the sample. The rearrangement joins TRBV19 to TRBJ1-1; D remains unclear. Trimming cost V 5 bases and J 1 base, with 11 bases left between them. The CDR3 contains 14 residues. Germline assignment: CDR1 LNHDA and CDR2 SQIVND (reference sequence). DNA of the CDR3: TGTGCCAGTAGTCCAGGACCGTGGAACACTGAAGCTTTCTTT. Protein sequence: CASSPGPWNTEAFF.

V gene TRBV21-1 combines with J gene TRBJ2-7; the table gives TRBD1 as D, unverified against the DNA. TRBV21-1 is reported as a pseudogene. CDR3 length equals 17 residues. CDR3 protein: CASSKKGVAGVLYEQYF. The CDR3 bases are TGTGCCAGCAGCAAAAAGGGGGTAGCAGGGGTCCTTTACGAGCAGTACTTC.

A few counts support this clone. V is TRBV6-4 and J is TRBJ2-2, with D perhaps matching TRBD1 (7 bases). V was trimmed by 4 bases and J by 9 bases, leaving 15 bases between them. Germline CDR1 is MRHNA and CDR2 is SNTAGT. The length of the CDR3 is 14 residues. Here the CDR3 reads CASSAGGSPRELFF. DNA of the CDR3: TGTGCCAGCAGTGCAGGGGGGTCCCCCAGGGAGCTGTTTTTT.

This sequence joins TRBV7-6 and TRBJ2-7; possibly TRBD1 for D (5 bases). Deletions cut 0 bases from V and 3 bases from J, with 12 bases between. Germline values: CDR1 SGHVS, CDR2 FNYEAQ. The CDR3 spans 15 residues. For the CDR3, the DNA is TGTGCCAGCAGCTTAGCCCATGGGGCCCGCTACGAGCAGTACTTC. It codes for CASSLAHGARYEQYF.

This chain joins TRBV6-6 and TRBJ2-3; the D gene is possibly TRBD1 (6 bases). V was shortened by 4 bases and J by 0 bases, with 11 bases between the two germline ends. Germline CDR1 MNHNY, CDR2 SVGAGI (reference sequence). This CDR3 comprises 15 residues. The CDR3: CASSSRGQSTDTQYF. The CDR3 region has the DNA TGTGCCAGCAGTTCCCGAGGACAGAGCACAGATACGCAGTATTTT.

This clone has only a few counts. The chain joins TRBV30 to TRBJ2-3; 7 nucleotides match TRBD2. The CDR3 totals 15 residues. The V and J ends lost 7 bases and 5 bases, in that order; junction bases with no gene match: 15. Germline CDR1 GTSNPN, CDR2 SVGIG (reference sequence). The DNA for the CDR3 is TGTGCCTCCCTACAGACGGGGGGTTATGGAGATACGCAGTATTTT. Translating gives CASLQTGGYGDTQYF.

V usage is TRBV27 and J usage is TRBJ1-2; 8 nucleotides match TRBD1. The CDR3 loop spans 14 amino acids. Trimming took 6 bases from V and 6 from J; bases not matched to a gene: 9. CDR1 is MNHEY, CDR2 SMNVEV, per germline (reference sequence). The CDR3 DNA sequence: TGTGCCAGCAGCCTAGAAGGCAGGGGGCATGGCTACACCTTC. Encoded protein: CASSLEGRGHGYTF.

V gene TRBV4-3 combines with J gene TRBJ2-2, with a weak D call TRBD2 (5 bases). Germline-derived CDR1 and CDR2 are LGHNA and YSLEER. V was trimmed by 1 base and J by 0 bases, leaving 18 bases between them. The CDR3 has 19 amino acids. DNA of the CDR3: TGCGCCAGCAGCCAAGTGACGCCCCGCAGGCGGGCGAACACCGGGGAGCTGTTTTTT. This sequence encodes CASSQVTPRRRANTGELFF.

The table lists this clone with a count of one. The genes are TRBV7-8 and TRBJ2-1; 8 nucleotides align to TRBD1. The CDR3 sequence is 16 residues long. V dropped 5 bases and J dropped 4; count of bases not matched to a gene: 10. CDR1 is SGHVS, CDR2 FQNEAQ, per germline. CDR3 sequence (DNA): TGTGCCAGCAGCACCCGCCCAGGGGGCAGATACAATGAGCAGTTCTTC. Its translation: CASSTRPGGRYNEQFF.

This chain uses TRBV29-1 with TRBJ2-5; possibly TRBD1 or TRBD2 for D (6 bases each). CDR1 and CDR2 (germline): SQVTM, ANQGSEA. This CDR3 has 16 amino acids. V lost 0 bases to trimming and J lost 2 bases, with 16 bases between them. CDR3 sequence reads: CSVEDSRGGVQETQYF. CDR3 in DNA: TGCAGCGTTGAAGATTCCAGGGGCGGGGTACAAGAGACCCAGTACTTC.

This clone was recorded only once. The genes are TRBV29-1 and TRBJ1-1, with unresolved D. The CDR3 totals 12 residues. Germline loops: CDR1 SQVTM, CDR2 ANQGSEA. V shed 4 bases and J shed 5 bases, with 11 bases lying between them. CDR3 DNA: TGCAGCGTTGTCCCGCCGGGGACTGAAGCTTTCTTT. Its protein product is CSVVPPGTEAFF. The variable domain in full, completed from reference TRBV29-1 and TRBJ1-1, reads SAVISQKPSRDICQRGTSLTIQCQVDSQVTMMFWYRQQPGQSLTLIATANQGSEATYESGFVIDKFPISRPNLTFSTLTVSNMSPEDSSIYLCSVVPPGTEAFFGQGTRLTVV.

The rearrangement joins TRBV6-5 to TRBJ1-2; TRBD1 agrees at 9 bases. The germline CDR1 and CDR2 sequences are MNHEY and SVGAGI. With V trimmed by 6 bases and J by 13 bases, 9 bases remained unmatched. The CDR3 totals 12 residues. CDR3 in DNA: TGTGCCAGCAGCCCCGGACAGGGGATAACCACCTTC. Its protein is CASSPGQGITTF.

The CDR3 nucleotides read TGTGCCAGCAGTGAAGTCGGGGCCAGGTATGGCTACACCTTC. It yields the protein CASSEVGARYGYTF. The chain joins TRBV6-1 to TRBJ1-2; tentative D call: TRBD1 (5 bases). V was trimmed by 1 base and J by 5 bases, leaving 11 bases between them. CDR3 length equals 14 residues. CDR1 MNHNS and CDR2 SASEGT come from the germline V gene.

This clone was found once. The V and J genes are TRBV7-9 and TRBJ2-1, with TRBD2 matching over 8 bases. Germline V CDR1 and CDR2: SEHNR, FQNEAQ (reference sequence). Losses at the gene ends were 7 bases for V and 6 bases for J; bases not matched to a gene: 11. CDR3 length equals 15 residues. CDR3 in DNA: TGTGCCAGCATCCCCCCTAACGGGAGGGGCAATGAGCAGTTCTTC. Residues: CASIPPNGRGNEQFF.

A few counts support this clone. The CDR3 DNA sequence: TGTGCCAGCAGTTTAGTCAGTTACAATCAGCCCCAGCATTTT. Its translation is CASSLVSYNQPQHF. V gene TRBV28 combines with J gene TRBJ1-5; no firm D call. The V gene's germline CDR1 is MDHEN and CDR2 SYDVKM. V was clipped by 2 bases and J by 3 bases, with 8 bases between them. The CDR3 contains 14 residues.

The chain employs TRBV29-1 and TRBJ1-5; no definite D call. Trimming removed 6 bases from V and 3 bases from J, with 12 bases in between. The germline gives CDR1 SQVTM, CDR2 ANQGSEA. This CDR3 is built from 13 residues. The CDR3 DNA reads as TGCAGCGTAATAGGGAGGGCCAATCAGCCCCAGCATTTT. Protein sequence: CSVIGRANQPQHF.

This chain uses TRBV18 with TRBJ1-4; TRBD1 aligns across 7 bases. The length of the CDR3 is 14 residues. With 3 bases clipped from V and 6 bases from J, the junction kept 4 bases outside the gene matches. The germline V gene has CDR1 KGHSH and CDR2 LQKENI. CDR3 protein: CASSPGGGDEKLFF. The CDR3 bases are TGTGCCAGCTCACCGGGAGGGGGCGATGAAAAACTGTTTTTT.

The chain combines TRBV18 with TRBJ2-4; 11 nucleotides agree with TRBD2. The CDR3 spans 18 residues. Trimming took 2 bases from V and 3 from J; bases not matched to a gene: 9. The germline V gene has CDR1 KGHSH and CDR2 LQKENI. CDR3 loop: CASSPVSGLAGGKNIQYF. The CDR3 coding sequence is TGTGCCAGCTCACCAGTCTCTGGTCTAGCGGGGGGCAAAAACATTCAGTACTTC.

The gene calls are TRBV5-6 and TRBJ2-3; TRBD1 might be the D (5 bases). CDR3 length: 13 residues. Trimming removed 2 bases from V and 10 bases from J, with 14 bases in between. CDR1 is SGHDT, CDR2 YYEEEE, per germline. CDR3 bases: TGTGCCAGCAGCTTTGGACAATTCGGAGCGCAGTATTTT. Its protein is CASSFGQFGAQYF.

The CDR3 nucleotides read TGTGCCAGCAGCTTGGGGGACAGGGTTTGGGACTACGAGCAGTACTTC. It is translated as CASSLGDRVWDYEQYF. The genes are TRBV5-4 and TRBJ2-7; 9 bases are shared with TRBD1. This CDR3 spans 16 amino acids. Germline V lookup: CDR1 SGHNT, CDR2 YYREEE (reference sequence). Losses at the gene ends were 0 bases for V and 3 bases for J; bases not matched to a gene: 7.